This T cell receptor (beta chain) emerged from a study of blood T cell repertoires in COVID-19. At the level of the study: Samples representing acute and convalescent COVID-19 were sourced from the United States, Italy and Spain. Nucleic acid was either cDNA or gDNA, and it came from T cells, B-cell-depleted T cells, or PBMCs.

This clone appeared a few times. The authors' processing: Reference gene primer amplification yielded estimated nucleated cell counts. Profiled with immunoSEQ multiplex PCR; TCRdb holds only in-frame clones, not every one. V and J calls and clone size follow that table, whereas D and trimming were derived from the DNA. Counted here are some 59,000 clones, over 75% occurring once; the ten biggest clones make up about a fifth. Trimming removed 6 bases from V and 4 bases from J; junction bases left unmatched: 13. Per germline, CDR1 SNHLY and CDR2 FYNNEI. The CDR3 length is 16 residues. Material for sequencing was peripheral blood. The chain joins TRBV2 to TRBJ1-1; 8 bases are shared with TRBD1. This TCR came from a man at least 80 years old with active or convalescent COVID-19. The CDR3 reads CASRLTGVLQGTEAFF. DNA for the CDR3: TGTGCCAGCAGATTGACAGGGGTGCTCCAGGGCACTGAAGCTTTCTTT.